Below are 23 T cell receptor beta chains sequenced from a single sample in a study of blood T cell repertoires in COVID-19. Here immunoSEQ multiplex PCR was the method, and the copy in TCRdb shows in-frame clones only, minus some. The sample shows fewer than 200,000 clones, around 86% of them seen only once. The source material was peripheral blood. Receptors were obtained from a woman in her seventies with COVID-19, enrolled during active disease.

The genes are TRBV28 and TRBJ2-7, with D perhaps matching TRBD1 (6 bases). Deletions cut 2 bases from V and 4 bases from J, with 18 bases between. Germline V lookup: CDR1 MDHEN, CDR2 SYDVKM. The CDR3 sequence is 16 residues long. The CDR3 sequence is CASSLLLGAPLYEQYF. In nucleotides, the CDR3 is TGTGCCAGCAGTTTACTATTGGGGGCCCCCTTGTACGAGCAGTACTTC. Together with reference TRBV28 and TRBJ2-7, the CDR3 gives the full variable domain: DVKVTQSSRYLVKRTGEKVFLECVQDMDHENMFWYRQDPGLGLRLIYFSYDVKMKEKGDIPEGYSVSREKKERFSLILESASTNQTSMYLCASSLLLGAPLYEQYFGPGTRLTVT.

J is TRBJ1-1 and V is TRBV28, with a weak D call TRBD1 (5 bases). Germline V gives CDR1 MDHEN, CDR2 SYDVKM. The CDR3 has 13 residues. The V end lost 2 bases, the J end lost 3 bases, and 7 bases lay between the germline ends. CDR3 in amino acids: CASSLRGYTEAFF. DNA for the CDR3: TGTGCCAGCAGTTTAAGGGGTTACACTGAAGCTTTCTTT.

The rearrangement links TRBV4-1 to TRBJ2-2; D is perhaps TRBD2 (5 bases). The CDR3 sequence is 15 residues long. Per the germline V gene, CDR1 is MGHRA and CDR2 is YSYEKL. V gave up 3 bases and J gave up 5 bases, with 13 bases separating them. The DNA for the CDR3 is TGCGCCAGCAGCCAGATTCCTCCGGGGACCGGGGAGCTGTTTTTT. It translates to CASSQIPPGTGELFF.

In its sample, this clone was seen a few times. The chain uses TRBV28 and TRBJ2-7, with D maybe TRBD2 (5 bases). Germline V CDR1 and CDR2: MDHEN, SYDVKM. Trimming pared 10 bases from V and 2 bases from J, leaving 12 bases between. This CDR3 contains 12 residues. Here the CDR3 reads CATLEATYEQYF. CDR3 sequence (DNA): TGTGCCACCCTGGAGGCGACCTACGAGCAGTACTTC. The full variable domain, its missing parts supplied by reference TRBV28 and TRBJ2-7, is DVKVTQSSRYLVKRTGEKVFLECVQDMDHENMFWYRQDPGLGLRLIYFSYDVKMKEKGDIPEGYSVSREKKERFSLILESASTNQTSMYLCATLEATYEQYFGPGTRLTVT.

The V call is TRBV7-6, the J call TRBJ2-3, with TRBD1 as a possible D gene (5 bases). Deletions cut 0 bases from V and 1 base from J, with 11 bases between. There are 16 residues in the CDR3. Germline loops: CDR1 SGHVS, CDR2 FNYEAQ. CDR3 nucleotide sequence: TGTGCCAGCAGCTTAGCATCCCTAGGGGGCACAGATACGCAGTATTTT. It is translated as CASSLASLGGTDTQYF.

This chain uses TRBV5-4 with TRBJ1-6; 7 nucleotides line up with TRBD1. V was pared by 4 bases and J by 5 bases, with 3 bases of the junction left unmatched. Germline CDR1 is SGHNT and CDR2 is YYREEE (reference sequence). The CDR3 loop spans 14 amino acids. The CDR3 spells CASSVQGNNSPLHF. DNA of the CDR3: TGTGCCAGCAGCGTACAGGGGAATAATTCACCCCTCCACTTT.

This chain joins TRBV6-1 and TRBJ1-3, with TRBD1 matching 7 bases. Trimming at V came to 0 bases and at J to 4 bases, leaving 9 bases not matched to a gene. The germline CDR1 and CDR2 sequences are MNHNS and SASEGT. This CDR3 has 17 amino acids. The CDR3 sequence is CASSEALQGVPGNTIYF. The CDR3 DNA reads TGTGCCAGCAGTGAAGCGCTGCAGGGGGTCCCCGGAAACACCATATATTTT.

This clone has only a few counts. This sequence joins TRBV18 and TRBJ2-1; TRBD1 matches at 8 bases. Trimming at V came to 3 bases and at J to 3 bases, leaving 4 bases not matched to a gene. CDR1 is KGHSH, CDR2 LQKENI, per germline. The CDR3 spans 15 residues. CDR3 nucleotides: TGTGCCAGCTCACCGGGACAGGTAAACTACAATGAGCAGTTCTTC. Its translation is CASSPGQVNYNEQFF.

The genes are TRBV28 and TRBJ2-5, with 7 bases identical to TRBD2. The germline V gene has CDR1 MDHEN and CDR2 SYDVKM. The CDR3 contains 18 residues. Trimming removed 3 bases from V and 5 bases from J; junction bases left unmatched: 18. The CDR3 loop reads CASSFFDVREGTQETQYF. The DNA for the CDR3 is TGTGCCAGCAGTTTTTTCGATGTGAGGGAGGGCACACAGGAGACCCAGTACTTC. Full variable domain (outside the CDR3, taken from reference TRBV28 and TRBJ2-5): DVKVTQSSRYLVKRTGEKVFLECVQDMDHENMFWYRQDPGLGLRLIYFSYDVKMKEKGDIPEGYSVSREKKERFSLILESASTNQTSMYLCASSFFDVREGTQETQYFGPGTRLLVL.

The V and J genes are TRBV4-3 and TRBJ2-2, with D possibly TRBD2 on 6 matching bases. Deletions cut 1 base from V and 2 bases from J, with 8 bases between. Germline V gives CDR1 LGHNA, CDR2 YSLEER. The CDR3 is 15 amino acids. For the CDR3, the DNA is TGCGCCAGCAGCCAAGCAGCGGGTAACACCGGGGAGCTGTTTTTT. This sequence encodes CASSQAAGNTGELFF.

V is TRBV12-5 and J is TRBJ2-7; D might be TRBD1 (6 bases). Between the trimmed V and J ends, which lost 6 bases and 5 bases, there was a span of 11 bases. This CDR3 has 12 residues. Looked up from germline, CDR1 is LGHNT and CDR2 is FRNRAP. The CDR3 spells CASGRTGNEQYF. The DNA for the CDR3 is TGTGCTAGTGGCCGCACAGGGAACGAGCAGTACTTC.

This clone was seen only a few times. The CDR3 region has the DNA TGTGCCAGCCTTCGGGGTGCGTCGCTGATCGCCGGGGAGCTGTTTTTT. Protein: CASLRGASLIAGELFF. The chain combines TRBV7-9 with TRBJ2-2; a possible D gene is TRBD2 (5 bases). The CDR3 spans 16 residues. Germline CDR1 SEHNR, CDR2 FQNEAQ (reference sequence). V was shortened by 8 bases and J by 6 bases, with 22 bases between the two germline ends.

This chain uses TRBV5-1 with TRBJ1-2; maybe TRBD1 (5 bases). Trimming left V 2 bases short and J 2 bases short, with 10 bases between. Germline loops: CDR1 SGHRS, CDR2 YFSETQ. The CDR3 runs to 14 residues. The CDR3 nucleotides are TGCGCCAGCAGCTTAGACAGTTTAAACTATGGCTACACCTTC. Protein sequence: CASSLDSLNYGYTF.

V gene TRBV9 combines with J gene TRBJ1-2; D not resolved. Germline CDR1 and CDR2: SGDLS and YYNGEE. Trimming pared 2 bases from V and 5 bases from J, leaving 13 bases between. There are 14 residues in the CDR3. The CDR3 DNA reads as TGTGCCAGCAGCGTTGATCCCTCGGGGTATGGCTACACCTTC. Its translation: CASSVDPSGYGYTF. Drawing the rest from reference TRBV9 and TRBJ1-2, the complete variable domain is DSGVTQTPKHLITATGQRVTLRCSPRSGDLSVYWYQQSLDQGLQFLIQYYNGEERAKGNILERFSAQQFPDLHSELNLSSLELGDSALYFCASSVDPSGYGYTFGSGTRLTVV.

The chain has TRBV4-3 and TRBJ2-7; D may be TRBD2 (6 bases). The V gene lost 3 bases and the J gene lost 2 bases, with 14 bases spanning the gap. Germline CDR1 LGHNA, CDR2 YSLEER. CDR3 length: 15 amino acids. As DNA, the CDR3 is TGCGCCAGCAGCCATTTCCGGGACTCAACCTACGAGCAGTACTTC. Residues: CASSHFRDSTYEQYF.

This clone was counted a single time. This sequence joins TRBV19 and TRBJ2-7; D possibly corresponds to TRBD1 (6 bases). The V end was cut by 5 bases, the J end by 3 bases, with 11 bases between. Germline V gives CDR1 LNHDA, CDR2 SQIVND (reference sequence). The CDR3 consists of 13 residues. CDR3: CASSPQGLYEQYF. CDR3 sequence (DNA): TGTGCCAGTAGTCCCCAGGGGCTCTACGAGCAGTACTTC.

The chain combines TRBV9 with TRBJ2-7, with 11 nucleotides matching TRBD1. The CDR3 runs 15 residues. Losses at the gene ends were 4 bases for V and 3 bases for J; bases not matched to a gene: 6. The germline CDR1 and CDR2 sequences are SGDLS and YYNGEE. This CDR3 is CASSPGTGGLYEQYF. For the CDR3, the DNA is TGTGCCAGCAGCCCCGGGACAGGGGGTCTCTACGAGCAGTACTTC.

The chain carries TRBV29-1 and TRBJ1-2, with 9 bases fitting TRBD1. J lost 8 bases, V lost 6 bases, and 13 bases had no gene match. Per germline, CDR1 SQVTM and CDR2 ANQGSEA. The CDR3 extends over 14 amino acids. The CDR3 loop reads CSVNSPGQGLGYTF. The CDR3 coding sequence is TGCAGCGTAAACTCGCCGGGACAGGGACTGGGCTACACCTTC.

This clone has a handful of counts. The chain links TRBV7-2 to TRBJ1-1; D remains unclear. Germline loops: CDR1 SGHTA, CDR2 FQGNSA. The length of the CDR3 is 13 residues. V was cut by 4 bases and J by 5 bases, with 11 bases left in between. The CDR3 reads CASSSLPQTEAFF. In DNA form, the CDR3 reads TGTGCCAGCAGCTCGCTCCCCCAGACTGAAGCTTTCTTT.

This clone has only a few counts. The V and J genes are TRBV9 and TRBJ2-3, with 11 bases fitting TRBD2. CDR3 length equals 15 residues. The germline gives CDR1 SGDLS, CDR2 YYNGEE. With V trimmed by 2 bases and J by 5 bases, 4 bases remained unmatched. DNA of the CDR3: TGTGCCAGCAGCGTTAGCGGGAGGGCTGGAGATACGCAGTATTTT. It is translated as CASSVSGRAGDTQYF.

The chain employs TRBV28 and TRBJ2-1, with 9 bases that match TRBD2. Germline V CDR1 and CDR2: MDHEN, SYDVKM. The CDR3 spans 15 residues. Losses at the gene ends were 10 bases for V and 0 bases for J; bases not matched to a gene: 7. The CDR3 is CATQRTSDSYNEQFF. The CDR3 DNA sequence: TGTGCCACCCAGCGGACTAGCGACTCCTACAATGAGCAGTTCTTC.

The chain joins TRBV24-1 to TRBJ2-1, with TRBD1 identical over 7 bases. V dropped 4 bases and J dropped 4; count of bases not matched to a gene: 9. The CDR3 has 16 residues. CDR1 KGHDR and CDR2 SFDVKD come from the germline V gene. The CDR3 DNA reads TGTGCCACCAGTGACCCGGGACAGCCGGCTTACAATGAGCAGTTCTTC. Protein: CATSDPGQPAYNEQFF.

The V call is TRBV3-1 (or the pseudogene TRBV3-2), the J call TRBJ2-7; D gene ambiguous. V lost 2 bases to trimming and J lost 4 bases, with 6 bases between them. The CDR3 is 12 residues long. CDR1 is LGHDT and CDR2 is YNNKEL in the germline V gene (reference sequence). The CDR3 loop is CASSQSPYEQYF. CDR3 in DNA: TGTGCCAGCAGCCAATCCCCATACGAGCAGTACTTC.